One T cell receptor (beta chain) is described in this entry. Profiling relied on immunoSEQ multiplex PCR, and the TCRdb table lists in-frame clones only, not all of them. Found here are 20,000 to 25,000 clones, just under 80% of them singletons; the top ten hold roughly 25%. The data stem from a study of T cells in tumors after PD-1 blockade. Trimming took off 9 bases at V and 2 bases at J, with 17 bases between the two ends. CDR1 is MNHEY and CDR2 is SVGAGI in the germline V gene. This CDR3 comprises 15 residues. The receptor was derived from a human donor with basal cell carcinoma. The chain recombines TRBV6-5 with TRBJ2-1; D call uncertain. The sample in question was PBMCs, obtained before anti-PD-1 treatment. DNA of the CDR3: TGTGCCAGTGAATCAGCAGGTAGCCCCTACAATGAGCAGTTCTTC. This codes for CASESAGSPYNEQFF.